These 10 T cell receptor beta chains came from one sample sequenced in a study of blood T cell repertoires in COVID-19. Clones were read by immunoSEQ multiplex PCR, and TCRdb kept only the in-frame ones, dropping some. This table has over 35,000 clones, around three quarters appearing once. Sequenced input: peripheral blood. These receptors all stem from a man aged 60 to 75 with active COVID-19.

V gene TRBV4-2 combines with J gene TRBJ2-6; D is uncertain. V lost 0 bases to trimming and J lost 0 bases, with 9 bases between them. The CDR3 is made up of 17 amino acids. Germline V gene lookup returns CDR1 LGHNA and CDR2 YNFKEQ. The CDR3 coding sequence is TGTGCCAGCAGCCAAGAGTGGAGTAGCTCTGGGGCCAACGTCCTGACTTTC. Translated, it gives CASSQEWSSSGANVLTF.

The J gene is TRBJ2-4, the V gene TRBV3-1 (or the pseudogene TRBV3-2); a possible D gene is TRBD1 (5 bases). The CDR3 has 13 residues. CDR1 and CDR2 (germline): LGHDT, YNNKEL (reference sequence). V lost 1 base to trimming and J lost 9 bases, with 10 bases between them. CDR3 bases: TGTGCCAGCAGCCAAGTCAGGGTGGGCATTCAGTACTTC. Protein sequence: CASSQVRVGIQYF.

A few counts support this clone. The DNA of the CDR3 is TGTGCCAGCACCCCAGGGAAGGAATACACCTTC. Its translation: CASTPGKEYTF. V and J are TRBV12-3 or TRBV12-4 and TRBJ1-2; perhaps TRBD1 as D (5 bases). The V and J ends lost 7 bases and 11 bases respectively, with 14 bases between them. This CDR3 is 11 amino acids long.

This chain uses TRBV4-3 with TRBJ2-5, with 9 positions matching TRBD2. Germline CDR1 reads LGHNA; CDR2 reads YSLEER. The CDR3 consists of 14 residues. V trimming: 0 bases; J trimming: 7 bases; junction bases outside the gene matches: 3. DNA for the CDR3: TGCGCCAGCAGCCAAGAGGAGCGGGGGGTGACCCAGTACTTC. It is translated as CASSQEERGVTQYF.

The rearrangement joins TRBV9 to TRBJ1-1, with D tentatively TRBD1 (6 bases). Trimming shortened V by 5 bases and J by 5 bases, and 16 bases separated the two germline ends. Germline V gives CDR1 SGDLS, CDR2 YYNGEE. This CDR3 is 14 amino acids long. CDR3 loop: CASRAFEGGTEAFF. DNA of the CDR3: TGTGCCAGCAGGGCCTTCGAGGGGGGGACTGAAGCTTTCTTT.

The gene calls are TRBV4-2 and TRBJ2-7, with D tentatively TRBD2 (6 bases). The CDR3 runs 17 residues. Trimming took off 1 base at V and 3 bases at J, with 19 bases between the two ends. Per the germline V gene, CDR1 is LGHNA and CDR2 is YNFKEQ. This CDR3 reads CASSQVWLASSSYEQYF. The CDR3 DNA is TGTGCCAGCAGCCAAGTATGGCTAGCGAGCTCCAGCTACGAGCAGTACTTC.

This clone occurred a few times. The chain is built from TRBV3-1 (or the pseudogene TRBV3-2) and TRBJ1-3, with unresolved D. The V end lost 0 bases, the J end lost 2 bases, and 11 bases lay between the germline ends. The CDR3 has 16 residues. Germline V CDR1 and CDR2: LGHDT, YNNKEL (reference sequence). In DNA, the CDR3 is TGTGCCAGCAGCCAAGAAGAGAGGGTGGCTGGAAACACCATATATTTT. Translating gives CASSQEERVAGNTIYF.

J is TRBJ2-7 and V is TRBV15; 9 positions match TRBD1. V dropped 3 bases and J dropped 5; count of bases not matched to a gene: 8. Per the germline V gene, CDR1 is LNHNV and CDR2 is YYDKDF (reference sequence). This CDR3 contains 15 residues. This CDR3 reads CATSRAGTGYDEQYF. DNA of the CDR3: TGTGCCACCAGCAGGGCCGGGACAGGGTACGACGAGCAGTACTTC. The variable domain in full, completed from reference TRBV15 and TRBJ2-7, reads DAMVIQNPRYQVTQFGKPVTLSCSQTLNHNVMYWYQQKSSQAPKLLFHYYDKDFNNEADTPDNFQSRRPNTSFCFLDIRSPGLGDTAMYLCATSRAGTGYDEQYFGPGTRLTVT.

This rearrangement joins TRBV4-1 to TRBJ2-7; TRBD2 matches at 12 bases. The CDR3 covers 16 residues. The germline CDR1 and CDR2 sequences are MGHRA and YSYEKL. V was pared by 4 bases and J by 1 base, with 5 bases of the junction left unmatched. For the CDR3, the DNA is TGCGCCAGCAGCCGACTAGCGGGAGACCCTTCCTACGAGCAGTACTTC. This sequence encodes CASSRLAGDPSYEQYF.

The rearrangement links TRBV6-2 or TRBV6-3 to TRBJ1-2; 7 bases match TRBD1. Germline CDR1 reads MNHEY; CDR2 reads SVGEGT. Unmatched junction bases numbered 8, after V lost 6 bases and J lost 4 bases. The CDR3 sequence is 14 residues long. The CDR3 region has the DNA TGTGCCAGCAGCCGGACAGGCATTCTCTATGGCTACACCTTC. It specifies CASSRTGILYGYTF.